One sample yielded the 29 T cell receptor beta chains listed below, sequenced in a study of low-dose radiotherapy and immunotherapy resistance in tumors. Specified time point: after trial treatment. Sample treatment: LDRT plus nivolumab, ipilimumab, low-dose cyclophosphamide and aspirin (RACIN trial). TRAV- and TRBV-specific primers, spanning alpha and beta chains, primed first-strand cDNA. Amplification, which lasted 20 to 25 PCR cycles, used a constant-region primer and V-primer adapter to amplify TCRs. Using its own MiXCR run on the reads, TCRdb lists one record per CDR3 protein. The repertoire holds under 75,000 distinct CDR3 sequences, with 23% as singletons. Specimen: PBMCs, collected after low-dose radiotherapy plus immunotherapy. These receptors originate from a male donor with prostate cancer.

A remark on this clonotype: A far larger clone differs by one base, so this is likely a read error. The rearrangement links TRBV2 to TRBJ2-1; D tentatively fits TRBD1 or TRBD2 (6 bases each). Per the germline V gene, CDR1 is SNHLY and CDR2 is FYNNEI. The CDR3 is 15 amino acids. The CDR3 DNA is TGTGCCACCAGTGCTGAGGGGGGCTCCTACAATGAGAAGTTCTTC. Translated, it gives CATSAEGGSYNEKFF.

Many counts were recorded for this clonotype. This chain uses TRBV6-2 or TRBV6-3 with TRBJ1-3; D is ambiguous. V lost 10 bases, J lost 4 bases, and 14 bases lay in between. There are 13 residues in the CDR3. Germline V lookup: CDR1 MNHEY, CDR2 SVGEGT. The CDR3 coding sequence is TGTGCCAACCCAACACCCGGAGGAAACACCATATATTTT. It codes for CANPTPGGNTIYF.

This clonotype was found many times. The chain has TRBV7-2 and TRBJ2-1; 10 bases map to TRBD2. The J segment lost 2 bases and the V segment lost 5 bases, leaving 6 bases of the junction unmatched. The CDR3 is 16 amino acids. Looked up from germline, CDR1 is SGHTA and CDR2 is FQGNSA. The CDR3 DNA follows: TGTGCCAGCAGCGCTAGCGGGGGTTGGGCCTACAATGAGCAGTTCTTC. Encoded protein: CASSASGGWAYNEQFF.

Many counts were recorded for this clonotype. This chain uses TRBV7-3 with TRBJ2-2; D possibly corresponds to TRBD1 (5 bases). This CDR3 is 14 amino acids long. Trimming removed 0 bases from V and 4 bases from J, with 6 bases in between. Germline V lookup: CDR1 SGHTA, CDR2 FQGTGA. The CDR3 coding sequence is TGTGCCAGCAGCTTAACGGGGCTCACCGGGGAGCTGTTTTTT. It yields the protein CASSLTGLTGELFF.

This clonotype was seen repeatedly, ten times or more. The chain is built from TRBV11-2 and TRBJ1-5; D ambiguous. CDR3 length: 13 amino acids. Trimming cost V 4 bases and J 4 bases, with 8 bases left between them. CDR1 is SGHAT and CDR2 is FQNNGV in the germline V gene. The CDR3 sequence: CASSWDGNQPQHF. CDR3 coding DNA: TGTGCCAGCAGCTGGGATGGAAATCAGCCCCAGCATTTT.

The table lists this clonotype with many counts. This chain uses TRBV5-5 with TRBJ2-3; tentatively, D is TRBD2 (6 bases). The germline V and J ends were trimmed by 3 bases and 0 bases, with 11 bases remaining between them. Germline V gene data show CDR1 as SGHKS and CDR2 as YYEKEE (reference sequence). CDR3 length: 15 amino acids. CDR3 sequence reads: CASSSSVTSTDTQYF. The CDR3 nucleotides are TGTGCCAGCAGCTCTAGCGTGACCAGCACAGATACGCAGTATTTT.

This clonotype occurred many times. V is TRBV19 and J is TRBJ1-1; D not certain. V lost 7 bases, J lost 1 base, and 19 bases lay in between. This CDR3 is 16 amino acids long. Germline V gives CDR1 LNHDA, CDR2 SQIVND (reference sequence). DNA for the CDR3: TGTGCCAGTATCCCAGACCGGAGGGCGAAGAACACTGAAGCTTTCTTT. This sequence encodes CASIPDRRAKNTEAFF.

This clonotype was counted ten times or more. The rearrangement joins TRBV7-3 to TRBJ2-3; the match to TRBD1 covers 10 bases. J was trimmed by 2 bases and V by 9 bases; bases with no gene match: 2. The germline CDR1 and CDR2 sequences are SGHTA and FQGTGA. This CDR3 region has 13 residues. The CDR3 DNA reads as TGTGCCAGTGGACAGGGGGTCACAGATACGCAGTATTTT. This sequence encodes CASGQGVTDTQYF.

This clonotype has a count of ten or more. V is TRBV3-1 and J is TRBJ2-7; no clear D. The CDR3 length is 12 residues. Germline assignment: CDR1 LGHDT and CDR2 YNNKEL (reference sequence). The ends were cut back, 3 bases at V and 6 bases at J, with 9 bases in the middle. The CDR3 protein is CASSHRGGEQYF. CDR3 coding DNA: TGTGCCAGCAGCCACAGAGGTGGCGAGCAGTACTTC.

Ten or more counts support this clonotype. The chain recombines TRBV6-2 or TRBV6-3 with TRBJ1-4; D gene uncertain. Per germline, CDR1 MNHEY and CDR2 SVGEGT. The V and J ends lost 0 bases and 8 bases respectively, with 16 bases between them. This CDR3 has 16 residues. The CDR3 DNA sequence: TGTGCCAGCAGTTACTCCGCGGGTGTACGAGGGGAAAAACTGTTTTTT. Its protein is CASSYSAGVRGEKLFF.

Regarding this clonotype: A far larger clone is a single base away, which makes a read error likely. The V call is TRBV6-2 or TRBV6-3, the J call TRBJ2-5; the match to TRBD1 covers 9 bases. V dropped 0 bases and J dropped 11; count of bases not matched to a gene: 13. The germline CDR1 and CDR2 sequences are MNHEY and SVGEGT. The CDR3 contains 16 residues. Here the CDR3 DNA reads TGTGCCAGCAGTTACTCCGGGACAGGGACCTACAATGAGCAGTACTTC. It encodes CASSYSGTGTYNEQYF.

The V and J genes are TRBV12-3 or TRBV12-4 and TRBJ2-5; D gene uncertain. V was trimmed by 5 bases and J by 4 bases, leaving 14 bases between them. CDR3 length: 14 residues. The CDR3 here is CASSPREHLETQYF. The CDR3 nucleotides are TGTGCCAGCAGTCCGCGAGAACATTTAGAGACCCAGTACTTC.

This clonotype was counted ten times or more. The rearrangement links TRBV28 to TRBJ2-6, with D perhaps matching TRBD2 (5 bases). The CDR3 totals 15 residues. Germline V CDR1 and CDR2: MDHEN, SYDVKM. Trimming took off 6 bases at V and 3 bases at J, with 12 bases between the two ends. The CDR3 nucleotides read TGTGCCAGCAGAACCCCGGGGTATGGGGCCAACGTCCTGACTTTC. It translates to CASRTPGYGANVLTF.

This clonotype was recorded many times. This chain joins TRBV20-1 and TRBJ1-1; no clear D. The CDR3 has 13 residues. V dropped 1 base and J dropped 8 bases, with 14 bases sitting between them. Germline V gives CDR1 DFQATT, CDR2 SNEGSKA (reference sequence). Here the CDR3 reads CSARAGFEYEAFF. As DNA, the CDR3 is TGCAGTGCTAGAGCCGGGTTCGAGTACGAAGCTTTCTTT.

This clonotype occurred many times. The V gene is TRBV5-1, the J gene TRBJ2-1; TRBD2 is a possible D gene (6 bases). Germline CDR1 SGHRS, CDR2 YFSETQ. This CDR3 is 16 amino acids long. Deletions cut 0 bases from V and 6 bases from J, with 16 bases between. The CDR3 DNA sequence: TGCGCCAGCAGCTTGGAGGGTAGCGGAGGGGTCAATGAGCAGTTCTTC. It yields the protein CASSLEGSGGVNEQFF. The complete variable domain, with remaining parts taken from reference TRBV5-1 and TRBJ2-1, reads KAGVTQTPRYLIKTRGQQVTLSCSPISGHRSVSWYQQTPGQGLQFLFEYFSETQRNKGNFPGRFSGRQFSNSRSEMNVSTLELGDSALYLCASSLEGSGGVNEQFFGPGTRLTVL.

The chain recombines TRBV6-5 with TRBJ1-2; 9 bases are shared with TRBD1. CDR1 MNHEY and CDR2 SVGAGI come from the germline V gene. The CDR3 spans 14 residues. Losses at the gene ends were 4 bases for V and 2 bases for J; bases not matched to a gene: 2. The CDR3, as DNA: TGTGCCAGCAGTTGGACAGGGGACAACTATGGCTACACCTTC. Its protein is CASSWTGDNYGYTF.

This clonotype was counted ten times or more. A read error is likely here: a far larger clone is one base away. The chain couples TRBV6-5 to TRBJ2-1; the D call may be TRBD1 or TRBD2 (8 bases each). V was trimmed by 6 bases and J by 10 bases, leaving 25 bases between them. CDR1 and CDR2 from the germline V gene are MNHEY and SVGAGI. The CDR3 has 16 residues. The CDR3 reads CASRGAGGQDFYEQFF. CDR3 nucleotide sequence: TGTGCCAGCAGAGGGGCGGGGGGACAGGATTTCTACGAGCAGTTCTTC.

This clonotype was counted many times. The genes are TRBV3-1 and TRBJ2-1; no reliable D call. The CDR3 is 11 residues long. From germline, CDR1 is LGHDT and CDR2 YNNKEL (reference sequence). V was cut by 1 base and J by 8 bases, with 3 bases left in between. CDR3 protein: CASSQAYEQFF. The DNA of the CDR3 is TGTGCCAGCAGCCAAGCGTATGAGCAGTTCTTC.

The rearrangement joins TRBV4-1 to TRBJ1-5; maybe TRBD1 (5 bases). Germline CDR1 is MGHRA and CDR2 is YSYEKL. The V and J ends lost 4 bases and 12 bases respectively, with 13 bases between them. The CDR3 totals 12 residues. CDR3 nucleotides: TGCGCCAGCAGCCGAACAGGAAGGGACCAGCATTTT. Protein product: CASSRTGRDQHF.

This clonotype was found a few times. The V gene is TRBV6-6, the J gene TRBJ1-5; no firm D call. This CDR3 has 16 residues. Between the trimmed V and J ends, which lost 5 bases and 1 base, there was a span of 15 bases. The germline V gene encodes CDR1 MNHNY and CDR2 SVGAGI (reference sequence). The CDR3 DNA reads as TGTGCCAGCAGTCCCCAAGTGAGGATGAGCAATCAGCCCCAGCATTTT. Its protein is CASSPQVRMSNQPQHF.

J is TRBJ1-4 and V is TRBV7-9; 9 positions match TRBD1. Trimming at V came to 5 bases and at J to 2 bases, leaving 12 bases not matched to a gene. The CDR3 consists of 18 residues. Germline loops: CDR1 SEHNR, CDR2 FQNEAQ (reference sequence). The CDR3 coding sequence is TGTGCCAGCAGCCTAGGACAGGGGATGTTGACGACTAATGAAAAACTGTTTTTT. Translating it yields CASSLGQGMLTTNEKLFF. Using reference TRBV7-9 and TRBJ1-4 for the parts outside the CDR3, the full variable domain is DTGVSQNPRHKITKRGQNVTFRCDPISEHNRLYWYRQTLGQGPEFLTYFQNEAQLEKSRLLSDRFSAERPKGSFSTLEIQRTEQGDSAMYLCASSLGQGMLTTNEKLFFGSGTQLSVL.

Comment on this clonotype: This CDR3 is missing its conserved last phenylalanine or tryptophan, likely due to a read error. The chain carries TRBV3-1 and TRBJ1-1; D is undetermined. The CDR3 loop spans 13 amino acids. The V gene's germline CDR1 is LGHDT and CDR2 YNNKEL (reference sequence). V was clipped by 3 bases and J by 4 bases, with 9 bases between them. CDR3 protein: CASSHLRATEAFY. Written as DNA, the CDR3 is TGTGCCAGCAGCCACCTTCGTGCCACTGAAGCTTTCTAT.

A note on this clonotype: This probably arose from a read error, given a far larger clone one base away. The V gene is TRBV18, the J gene TRBJ2-1, with D perhaps TRBD1 or TRBD2 (5 bases each). The CDR3 runs to 14 residues. V shed 6 bases and J shed 10 bases, with 19 bases lying between them. Germline values: CDR1 KGHSH, CDR2 LQKENI. DNA for the CDR3: TGTGCCAGCTCCGTAGGTATGGGGACCTACGAGCAGTTCTTC. This encodes CASSVGMGTYEQFF.

This clonotype was recorded at least ten times. The chain combines TRBV7-8 with TRBJ2-7, with TRBD2 matching over 9 bases. Germline trimming cut 5 bases from V and 3 bases from J; bases unmatched to any gene: 8. CDR3 length: 15 residues. CDR1 and CDR2 (germline): SGHVS, FQNEAQ. The CDR3 DNA sequence: TGTGCCAGCAGCAGGGAGGGACTAGCCCTCTACGAGCAGTACTTC. This encodes CASSREGLALYEQYF.

This clonotype has at least ten counts. CDR3 DNA sequence: TGTGCCAGCAGTCCCACAGGGTCTAGCAATCAGCCCCAGCATTTT. This encodes CASSPTGSSNQPQHF. This sequence joins TRBV6-5 and TRBJ1-5; perhaps TRBD1 as D (6 bases). V lost 5 bases, J lost 0 bases, and 11 bases lay in between. There are 15 residues in the CDR3. CDR1 and CDR2 from the germline V gene are MNHEY and SVGAGI.

The chain couples TRBV29-1 to TRBJ1-1; 9 positions match TRBD1. V was clipped by 7 bases and J by 4 bases; unmatched bases: 7. The germline V gene has CDR1 SQVTM and CDR2 ANQGSEA. The CDR3 extends over 13 amino acids. The CDR3 reads CSGTTGGGTEAFF. The DNA of the CDR3 is TGCAGCGGGACGACAGGGGGTGGCACTGAAGCTTTCTTT.

Many counts were recorded for this clonotype. The chain carries TRBV7-9 and TRBJ1-1, with D hard to call. CDR3 length equals 14 residues. V lost 0 bases to trimming and J lost 5 bases, with 10 bases between them. Germline values: CDR1 SEHNR, CDR2 FQNEAQ (reference sequence). CDR3 amino acids: CASSLAGGLTEAFF. CDR3 bases: TGTGCCAGCAGCTTAGCTGGAGGGTTGACTGAAGCTTTCTTT.

This clonotype was picked up many times. The rearrangement uses TRBV10-3 and TRBJ1-2; weak D call: TRBD1 (6 bases). Per the germline V gene, CDR1 is ENHRY and CDR2 is SYGVKD. The CDR3 covers 17 residues. V shed 3 bases and J shed 4 bases, with 21 bases lying between them. The CDR3 here is CAISESGQRLVAYGYTF. The CDR3 coding sequence is TGTGCCATCAGTGAATCTGGACAGCGGTTAGTGGCCTATGGCTACACCTTC.

This clonotype was recorded many times. This chain connects TRBV4-3 to TRBJ1-1; D ambiguous. The CDR3 spans 14 residues. V dropped 0 bases and J dropped 5 bases, with 10 bases sitting between them. Germline lookup yields CDR1 LGHNA and CDR2 YSLEER. CDR3 in DNA: TGCGCCAGCAGCCAAGATGTGAGTCAAACTGAAGCTTTCTTT. It is translated as CASSQDVSQTEAFF.